A selection of T cell receptor beta chains follows, all from one sample in a study of OX40 agonist ivuxolimab in advanced cancers. Here immunoSEQ multiplex PCR was the method, and the copy in TCRdb shows in-frame clones only, minus some. Of roughly 48,000 clones in the sample, roughly 84% are singletons; the top ten hold 9.9%. The specimen was CD4+ or CD8+ T cells sorted from blood, collected in a trial of the OX40 agonist ivuxolimab. These receptors came from an adult with an advanced solid tumor such as melanoma, head and neck, liver or kidney cancer. CDR3s include the opening cysteine and the closing phenylalanine or tryptophan. The D gene is left open where the match is weak. The listing skips clone size in some rows; elsewhere it reads once, few, many or a size class.

size	V	J	D	CDR3	DNA
-	TRBV7-8	TRBJ2-3	-	CASSLGVGTDTQYF	TGTGCCAGCAGCTTAGGAGTCGGCACAGATACGCAGTATTTT
-	TRBV28	TRBJ1-2	-	CASSLGAVYGYTF	TGTGCCAGCAGTTTAGGGGCTGTCTATGGCTACACCTTC
-	TRBV30	TRBJ1-4	-	CAWKQDSDEKLFF	TGTGCCTGGAAGCAGGACAGTGATGAAAAACTGTTTTTT
few	TRBV9	TRBJ2-2	-	CASSVVSGTGELFF	TGTGCCAGCAGCGTAGTCTCAGGCACCGGGGAGCTGTTTTTT
-	TRBV10-3	TRBJ1-1	-	CAISESGQRGTEAFF	TGTGCCATCAGTGAGTCGGGACAAAGGGGCACTGAAGCTTTCTTT
-	TRBV5-1	TRBJ2-1	TRBD2	CASSRLAGGQYEQFF	TGCGCCAGCAGCAGGCTAGCGGGAGGGCAGTATGAGCAGTTCTTC
-	TRBV30	TRBJ1-6	TRBD1	CAWSGDRNSPLHF	TGTGCCTGGAGCGGGGACAGGAATTCACCCCTCCACTTT
-	TRBV7-3	TRBJ2-6	TRBD1	CASSPQGAGANVLTF	TGTGCCAGCAGCCCACAGGGGGCTGGGGCCAACGTCCTGACTTTC
-	TRBV28	TRBJ1-1	-	CASSLGRGEAFF	TGTGCCAGCAGTTTGGGCAGGGGTGAAGCTTTCTTT
-	TRBV6-1	TRBJ2-7	-	CASSESIAGTRNEQYF	TGTGCCAGCAGTGAATCTATCGCAGGGACAAGGAACGAGCAGTACTTC
-	TRBV6-5	TRBJ1-5	-	CASRGQGNNQPQHF	TGTGCCAGCAGAGGTCAGGGGAACAATCAGCCCCAGCATTTT
-	TRBV7-3	TRBJ2-2	-	CASSSYTGELFF	TGTGCCAGCAGCTCTTATACCGGGGAGCTGTTTTTT
-	TRBV5-8	TRBJ2-1	-	CASKGGFSYNEQFF	TGTGCCAGCAAAGGCGGGTTTTCCTACAATGAGCAGTTCTTC
-	TRBV6-5	TRBJ1-4	-	CASRSRQTEKLFF	TGTGCCAGCAGATCCCGACAGACTGAAAAACTGTTTTTT
-	TRBV6-1	TRBJ2-7	TRBD1	CASSIQTGNEQYF	TGTGCCAGCAGTATACAGACAGGGAATGAGCAGTACTTC
-	TRBV7-2	TRBJ2-3	-	CASSSSTDTQYF	TGTGCCAGCAGCTCAAGTACAGATACGCAGTATTTT
-	TRBV28	TRBJ2-2	-	CASSFSKNTGELFF	TGTGCCAGCAGTTTCTCCAAGAACACCGGGGAGCTGTTTTTT
few	TRBV6-6	TRBJ2-3	-	CASSPGTSMTDTQYF	TGTGCCAGCAGCCCCGGGACTTCCATGACAGATACGCAGTATTTT
-	TRBV18	TRBJ2-5	-	CASSPPGQETQYF	TGTGCCAGCTCACCACCGGGGCAAGAGACCCAGTACTTC
-	TRBV28	TRBJ1-2	-	CASSLNYGYTF	TGTGCCAGCTCTCTTAACTATGGCTACACCTTC
-	TRBV6-1	TRBJ2-7	-	CASSEAFRVLSYEQYF	TGTGCCAGCAGTGAAGCCTTTCGGGTCCTCTCCTACGAGCAGTACTTC
-	TRBV5-1	TRBJ2-7	-	CASSLDHRYEQYF	TGCGCCAGCAGCTTGGACCACAGGTACGAGCAGTACTTC
-	TRBV29-1	TRBJ2-5	-	CSVDPGRDAETQYF	TGCAGCGTTGATCCGGGCAGGGACGCAGAGACCCAGTACTTC
-	TRBV7-3	TRBJ2-3	-	CASSIKGGSTDTQYF	TGTGCCAGCAGCATTAAAGGGGGGAGCACAGATACGCAGTATTTT
-	TRBV11-3	TRBJ1-1	-	CASSGGSPNTEAFF	TGTGCCAGCAGCGGGGGCAGCCCGAACACTGAAGCTTTCTTT
-	TRBV10-3	TRBJ2-5	-	CAISESQETQYF	TGTGCCATCAGTGAGTCCCAAGAGACCCAGTACTTC
-	TRBV6-5	TRBJ2-2	-	CASSYPFKGKAGELFF	TGTGCCAGCAGTTACCCTTTTAAGGGGAAGGCCGGGGAGCTGTTTTTT
-	TRBV18	TRBJ2-5	TRBD1	CASSPPGQGSQTQYF	TGTGCCAGCTCACCACCGGGACAGGGGAGTCAGACCCAGTACTTC
-	TRBV11-2	TRBJ2-1	-	CASSPLRGEQFF	TGTGCCAGCAGCCCTCTCCGGGGTGAGCAGTTCTTC
-	TRBV9	TRBJ2-7	TRBD2	CASSGGTSGSYEQYF	TGTGCCAGCAGCGGGGGGACTAGCGGCTCCTACGAGCAGTACTTC
once	TRBV11-2	TRBJ2-7	TRBD2	CASRTGTSDLYEQYF	TGTGCCAGCAGAACCGGGACTAGCGACCTCTACGAGCAGTACTTC
-	TRBV10-3	TRBJ2-1	-	CAISESEGFEQFF	TGTGCCATCAGTGAGTCAGAGGGATTTGAGCAGTTCTTC
-	TRBV6-4	TRBJ1-1	-	CASSDSIGGSAFF	TGTGCCAGCAGTGACTCTATCGGGGGTTCAGCTTTCTTT
-	TRBV7-8	TRBJ1-2	TRBD1	CASSLMGQGRGYTF	TGTGCCAGCAGCTTAATGGGACAGGGACGGGGCTACACCTTC
-	TRBV2	TRBJ2-7	-	CASSEVIGTLFGEQYF	TGTGCCAGCAGTGAAGTAATCGGGACCCTATTTGGGGAGCAGTACTTC
-	TRBV14	TRBJ2-1	-	CASSPIQGYSEQFF	TGTGCCAGCAGCCCTATACAGGGATACAGTGAGCAGTTCTTC
-	TRBV15	TRBJ1-3	-	CATSRDPGNTIYF	TGTGCCACCAGCAGAGATCCGGGAAACACCATATATTTT
-	TRBV11-2	TRBJ2-7	-	CASSDSAAYEQYF	TGTGCCAGCAGCGACAGTGCTGCCTACGAGCAGTACTTC
-	TRBV6-1	TRBJ1-3	-	CASSVKPGNTIYF	TGTGCCAGCAGTGTTAAACCCGGGAACACCATATATTTT
-	TRBV6-1	TRBJ2-5	TRBD1	CASSRWGQGGETQYF	TGTGCCAGCAGTAGATGGGGACAGGGCGGTGAGACCCAGTACTTC
-	TRBV6-1	TRBJ2-1	-	CASSREGPYNEQFF	TGTGCCAGCAGCCGGGAAGGACCCTACAATGAGCAGTTCTTC